This passage covers 16 T cell receptor beta chains from one sample sequenced in a study of cytomegalovirus exposure and HLA in healthy donors. The PCR employed 60 Vbeta primers together with 13 Jbeta primers. Data came from immunoSEQ multiplex PCR; TCRdb stores just in-frame clones and leaves some out. The profile shows 60,000 to 65,000 clones, around 87% of them singletons. The sample was PBMCs. These receptor sequences come from a man younger than 35 in good health and CMV-seronegative.

A few counts support this clone. The CDR3 is CSVEGRGGLNEQYF. CDR3 in DNA: TGCAGCGTTGAAGGGCGGGGGGGCCTAAACGAGCAGTACTTC. The V gene is TRBV29-1, the J gene TRBJ2-7; 9 bases fit TRBD2. With 1 base clipped from V and 5 bases from J, the junction kept 6 bases outside the gene matches. Germline V gene lookup returns CDR1 SQVTM and CDR2 ANQGSEA. CDR3 length equals 14 residues.

DNA of the CDR3: TGTGCCTGGAGTACAACCACGGGGGGCAGCTTCGGGCAGCCCCAGCATTTT. It codes for CAWSTTTGGSFGQPQHF. The V call is TRBV30, the J call TRBJ1-5; D may be TRBD1 (6 bases). Germline CDR1 is GTSNPN and CDR2 is SVGIG (reference sequence). Trimming stripped 2 bases from V and 7 bases from J, with 24 bases between. This CDR3 region has 17 residues.

The rearrangement joins TRBV5-1 to TRBJ2-7; D may be TRBD1 (6 bases). This CDR3 contains 14 residues. Trimming removed 0 bases at V and 3 bases at J, with 10 bases between. The germline V gene encodes CDR1 SGHRS and CDR2 YFSETQ. CDR3 DNA: TGCGCCAGCAGCTTGGAGGACAGCGGCTACGAGCAGTACTTC. It specifies CASSLEDSGYEQYF.

The chain is built from TRBV2 and TRBJ2-1; 8 positions agree with TRBD2. Germline loops: CDR1 SNHLY, CDR2 FYNNEI. The junction had 5 bases not matched to a gene; V was cut back by 6 bases and J by 1 base. The CDR3 is 15 residues long. CDR3 region: CASRVSGGSYNEQFF. The CDR3 bases are TGTGCCAGCAGGGTCTCGGGGGGGTCCTACAATGAGCAGTTCTTC.

The chain couples TRBV6-5 to TRBJ1-2, with a possible D match to TRBD1 (6 bases). The CDR3 totals 16 residues. V lost 0 bases and J lost 6, with 17 bases in between. Germline V lookup: CDR1 MNHEY, CDR2 SVGAGI. The DNA for the CDR3 is TGTGCCAGCAGTTACTCAGGATGGGGGCCAGCGGATGGCTACACCTTC. Its translation: CASSYSGWGPADGYTF.

The J gene is TRBJ1-5, the V gene TRBV6-5; 7 bases map to TRBD1. V dropped 8 bases and J dropped 8; count of bases not matched to a gene: 12. The CDR3 sequence is 14 residues long. Germline V gene data show CDR1 as MNHEY and CDR2 as SVGAGI. As DNA, the CDR3 is TGTGCCAGCCATACAGGGGCCCCTCACGAGCCCCAGCATTTT. It specifies CASHTGAPHEPQHF.

V usage is TRBV5-1 and J usage is TRBJ2-7, with TRBD2 as a possible D gene (5 bases). This CDR3 has 15 amino acids. The germline V gene encodes CDR1 SGHRS and CDR2 YFSETQ. Trimming shortened V by 10 bases and J by 2 bases, and 22 bases separated the two germline ends. The CDR3 sequence: CAGPLRGSRAYEQYF. CDR3 coding DNA: TGCGCCGGGCCACTCCGGGGATCAAGGGCCTACGAGCAGTACTTC. The full variable domain, completed using reference TRBV5-1 and TRBJ2-7, is KAGVTQTPRYLIKTRGQQVTLSCSPISGHRSVSWYQQTPGQGLQFLFEYFSETQRNKGNFPGRFSGRQFSNSRSEMNVSTLELGDSALYLCAGPLRGSRAYEQYFGPGTRLTVT.

The chain joins TRBV7-8 to TRBJ1-6, with TRBD1 identical over 12 bases. The CDR3 length is 16 residues. The J segment lost 9 bases and the V segment lost 2 bases, leaving 5 bases of the junction unmatched. Germline assignment: CDR1 SGHVS and CDR2 FQNEAQ. For the CDR3, the DNA is TGTGCCAGCAGCTTAAGGGACAGGGGGCTTAGTTCACCCCTCCACTTT. It is translated as CASSLRDRGLSSPLHF.

The rearrangement joins TRBV5-1 to TRBJ2-7; tentative D call: TRBD2 (6 bases). Trimming left V 6 bases short and J 7 bases short, with 20 bases between. CDR1 is SGHRS, CDR2 YFSETQ, per germline. The CDR3 totals 14 residues. CDR3 in DNA: TGCGCCAGCAACCCGGGAGAGGGGCCTAGGGAGCAGTACTTC. It is translated as CASNPGEGPREQYF.

The rearrangement joins TRBV5-1 to TRBJ1-3; TRBD1 matches at 8 bases. Germline assignment: CDR1 SGHRS and CDR2 YFSETQ. The V and J ends lost 4 bases and 2 bases, in that order; junction bases with no gene match: 2. The CDR3 loop spans 14 amino acids. This chain's CDR3 is CASSRQGPGNTIYF. The CDR3 DNA reads TGCGCCAGCAGCCGACAGGGGCCTGGAAACACCATATATTTT. Together with reference TRBV5-1 and TRBJ1-3, the CDR3 gives the full variable domain: KAGVTQTPRYLIKTRGQQVTLSCSPISGHRSVSWYQQTPGQGLQFLFEYFSETQRNKGNFPGRFSGRQFSNSRSEMNVSTLELGDSALYLCASSRQGPGNTIYFGEGSWLTVV.

The CDR3 loop reads CASSLTAGSDEQYF. The CDR3 nucleotides are TGCGCCAGCAGCTTGACGGCAGGGTCCGACGAGCAGTACTTC. The rearrangement joins TRBV5-1 to TRBJ2-7, with a possible D match to TRBD1 (5 bases). This CDR3 is 14 amino acids long. V lost 1 base, J lost 5 bases, and 13 bases lay in between. Germline values: CDR1 SGHRS, CDR2 YFSETQ.

The chain joins TRBV14 to TRBJ1-1, with 7 bases matching TRBD1. CDR1 is SGHDN, CDR2 FVKESK, per germline. The V gene end was trimmed by 4 bases and the J gene end by 4 bases; junction bases not matched to a gene: 9. The CDR3 covers 15 residues. CDR3 sequence reads: CASSPRQGPATEAFF. The CDR3 DNA reads as TGTGCCAGCAGCCCGCGACAGGGTCCGGCCACTGAAGCTTTCTTT.

This clone appeared once. V usage is TRBV29-1 and J usage is TRBJ1-1; 8 nucleotides match TRBD1. Germline CDR1 reads SQVTM; CDR2 reads ANQGSEA. CDR3 size: 13 residues. J was trimmed by 0 bases and V by 7 bases; bases with no gene match: 4. The CDR3 DNA sequence: TGCAGCGCCTGGACAGGGATGAACACTGAAGCTTTCTTT. Amino acids: CSAWTGMNTEAFF. The complete variable domain, with remaining parts taken from reference TRBV29-1 and TRBJ1-1, reads SAVISQKPSRDICQRGTSLTIQCQVDSQVTMMFWYRQQPGQSLTLIATANQGSEATYESGFVIDKFPISRPNLTFSTLTVSNMSPEDSSIYLCSAWTGMNTEAFFGQGTRLTVV.

The gene calls are TRBV14 and TRBJ2-1; 7 bases agree with TRBD2. The germline V gene encodes CDR1 SGHDN and CDR2 FVKESK. There are 16 residues in the CDR3. The J segment lost 7 bases and the V segment lost 3 bases, leaving 12 bases of the junction unmatched. CDR3 amino acids: CASSHLGVAGGNEQFF. DNA of the CDR3: TGTGCCAGCAGCCACCTTGGAGTAGCCGGGGGGAATGAGCAGTTCTTC.

This chain links TRBV19 with TRBJ2-6; 8 positions match TRBD1. The length of the CDR3 is 13 residues. CDR1 is LNHDA and CDR2 is SQIVND in the germline V gene (reference sequence). V lost 8 bases, J lost 10 bases, and 7 bases stayed unmatched. This CDR3 reads CASGPGGLNVLTF. The DNA of the CDR3 is TGTGCCAGTGGACCAGGGGGCTTAAACGTCCTGACTTTC.

CDR3 in DNA: TGTGCCAGCAGCTTGCTACTAGCGGGGCATACAGATACGCAGTATTTT. Residues: CASSLLLAGHTDTQYF. V and J are TRBV5-4 and TRBJ2-3, with 10 bases that match TRBD2. After removal of 1 base from V and 3 bases from J, the junction contained 5 bases not matched to a gene. This CDR3 has 16 residues. Germline V gene sequence: CDR1 SGHNT, CDR2 YYREEE (reference sequence).